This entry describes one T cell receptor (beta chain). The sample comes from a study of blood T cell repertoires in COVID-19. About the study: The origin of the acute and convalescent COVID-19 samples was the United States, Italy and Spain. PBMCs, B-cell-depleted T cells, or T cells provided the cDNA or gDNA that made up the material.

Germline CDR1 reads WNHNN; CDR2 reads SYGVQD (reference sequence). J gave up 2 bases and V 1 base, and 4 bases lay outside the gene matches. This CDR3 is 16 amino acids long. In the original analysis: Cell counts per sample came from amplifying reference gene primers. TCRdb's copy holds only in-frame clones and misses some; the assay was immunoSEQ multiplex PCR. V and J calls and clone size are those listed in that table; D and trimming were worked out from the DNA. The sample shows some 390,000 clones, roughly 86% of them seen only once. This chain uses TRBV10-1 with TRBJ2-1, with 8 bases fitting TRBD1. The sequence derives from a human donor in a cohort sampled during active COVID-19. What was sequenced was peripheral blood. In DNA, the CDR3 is TGCGCCAGCAGTGAGTTTGACAGGGGTCCCTACAATGAGCAGTTCTTC. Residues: CASSEFDRGPYNEQFF.